The 26 T cell receptor beta chains below were found in one sample sequenced in a study of Graves' ophthalmopathy and Graves' hyperthyroidism. The TCR beta CDR3 regions underwent amplification from RNA transcripts. HTBI primers served in a first-round RT-PCR, which a second-round multiplex PCR followed. From the multiplex PCR reads, TCRdb called clonotypes with MiXCR, one entry per CDR3 protein. The data contain hundreds of thousands of distinct CDR3 sequences, around 40% of them singletons. Sequencing used peripheral blood. The receptors stem from an adult man with Graves' ophthalmopathy.

At least ten counts were recorded for this clonotype. This rearrangement joins TRBV7-9 to TRBJ1-1; D call uncertain. CDR3 length equals 15 residues. Germline CDR1 is SEHNR and CDR2 is FQNEAQ (reference sequence). The V gene lost 1 base and the J gene lost 1 base, with 10 bases spanning the gap. The CDR3 nucleotides read TGTGCCAGCAGCTTAGACAGTGGGAAGAACACTGAAGCTTTCTTT. It codes for CASSLDSGKNTEAFF.

This clonotype was seen ten or more times. The chain carries TRBV12-3 or TRBV12-4 and TRBJ2-6, with TRBD1 as a possible D gene (5 bases). This CDR3 region has 17 residues. The germline V and J ends were trimmed by 5 bases and 0 bases, with 14 bases remaining between them. CDR3: CASSPQGRGSGANVLTF. The DNA of the CDR3 is TGTGCCAGCAGTCCGCAGGGAAGAGGCTCTGGGGCCAACGTCCTGACTTTC.

The V call is TRBV19, the J call TRBJ1-3; TRBD1 aligns across 8 bases. V shed 5 bases, J shed 7 bases, and the junction held 4 bases outside the gene matches. The CDR3 spans 13 residues. CDR1 is LNHDA, CDR2 SQIVND, per germline (reference sequence). CDR3 region: CASSAGQANTIYF. The CDR3 region has the DNA TGTGCCAGTAGTGCGGGACAGGCGAACACCATATATTTT.

The chain combines TRBV20-1 with TRBJ1-2; no firm D call. The CDR3 length is 14 residues. CDR1 is DFQATT, CDR2 SNEGSKA, per germline (reference sequence). The V gene lost 3 bases and the J gene lost 3 bases, with 14 bases spanning the gap. DNA of the CDR3: TGCAGTGCTAGGTTTACGGGATTGGACTATGGCTACACCTTC. Its translation: CSARFTGLDYGYTF.

About this clonotype: At one of its ends the junction is not consistent with the germline gene, which may arise from a read error. The chain joins TRBV25-1 to TRBJ1-6; D might be TRBD1 (6 bases). The CDR3 spans 15 residues. CDR1 is MGHDK and CDR2 is SYGVNS in the germline V gene. CDR3 amino acids: CASSLGQIYNSPLHF. The DNA for the CDR3 is TGCGCCAGCAGCCTAGGACAGATCTATAATTCACCCCTCCACTTT.

Worth noting for this clonotype: It may be a read error: a sequence one base away is much more abundant. Written as DNA, the CDR3 is TGTGCCAGCAGGGCAGGGGAGTCACTCCTCCACTTT. Translating it yields CASRAGESLLHF. This rearrangement joins TRBV6-1 to TRBJ1-6; perhaps TRBD1 as D (6 bases). CDR3 length equals 12 residues. CDR1 is MNHNS and CDR2 is SASEGT in the germline V gene.

The chain recombines TRBV29-1 with TRBJ1-3, with 9 bases that match TRBD1. The CDR3 contains 15 residues. The V segment lost 1 base and the J segment 7 bases; nucleotides outside the gene matches: 8. CDR1 is SQVTM and CDR2 is ANQGSEA in the germline V gene. CDR3 protein: CSVEARRTGVNTIYF. Here the CDR3 DNA reads TGCAGCGTTGAAGCAAGAAGGACAGGGGTCAACACCATATATTTT.

The genes are TRBV7-2 and TRBJ2-3, with 7 bases matching TRBD1. Germline CDR1 and CDR2: SGHTA and FQGNSA. Germline trimming cut 5 bases from V and 0 bases from J; bases unmatched to any gene: 5. The CDR3 is 15 residues long. The CDR3 is CASSPSGQSTDTQYF. The DNA of the CDR3 is TGTGCCAGCAGCCCGTCGGGACAGAGCACAGATACGCAGTATTTT.

This clonotype was recorded many times. V is TRBV25-1 and J is TRBJ1-6; the D gene is possibly TRBD1 (6 bases). This CDR3 spans 18 amino acids. Germline loops: CDR1 MGHDK, CDR2 SYGVNS. The V end lost 4 bases, the J end lost 6 bases, and 22 bases lay between the germline ends. The CDR3 region is CASSATGPGVTSNSPLHF. The CDR3, as DNA: TGTGCCAGCAGTGCTACAGGGCCGGGGGTTACGAGTAATTCACCCCTCCACTTT.

The chain is built from TRBV20-1 and TRBJ1-1; D unresolved. Deletions cut 4 bases from V and 0 bases from J, with 12 bases between. Per the germline V gene, CDR1 is DFQATT and CDR2 is SNEGSKA (reference sequence). This CDR3 comprises 14 residues. The CDR3 reads CSAKAGNMNTEAFF. The CDR3 DNA reads as TGCAGTGCTAAAGCCGGGAACATGAACACTGAAGCTTTCTTT.

This clonotype has just a few counts. The V and J genes are TRBV2 and TRBJ1-1; 7 nucleotides line up with TRBD1. V shed 3 bases, J shed 0 bases, and the junction held 4 bases outside the gene matches. CDR1 is SNHLY, CDR2 FYNNEI, per germline. The CDR3 is 15 residues long. CDR3 nucleotides: TGTGCCAGCAGTGACGGACAGGTCATGAACACTGAAGCTTTCTTT. Its translation is CASSDGQVMNTEAFF.

About this clonotype: A single base separates this from a much larger clone, so it may be a read error. J is TRBJ2-6 and V is TRBV7-3; D call uncertain. The germline V gene has CDR1 SGHTA and CDR2 FQGTGA. The CDR3 covers 16 residues. CDR3 DNA: TGTGCCAACAGCTTAACGTCGGGTACTGGGGCCAACGTCCTGACTTTC. Translating it yields CANSLTSGTGANVLTF.

This clonotype was seen more than once but under ten times. The J gene is TRBJ1-5, the V gene TRBV6-4; D remains ambiguous. The CDR3 totals 16 residues. The V end lost 5 bases, the J end lost 0 bases, and 14 bases lay between the germline ends. CDR1 and CDR2 (germline): MRHNA, SNTAGT. The CDR3 nucleotides read TGTGCCAGCAGTTACTTGGCGTTGGATAGCAATCAGCCCCAGCATTTT. Amino acid sequence: CASSYLALDSNQPQHF.

Regarding this clonotype: Since a much larger clone is just one base distant, this may be a read error. V usage is TRBV24-1 and J usage is TRBJ2-5, with D possibly matching TRBD2 (7 bases). Germline assignment: CDR1 KGHDR and CDR2 SFDVKD. Trimming took 5 bases from V and 4 from J, leaving 13 bases between them. This CDR3 contains 14 residues. CDR3 sequence: CATSARGAPETQYF. The DNA of the CDR3 is TGTGCCACCAGTGCACGGGGGGCCCCAGAGACCCAGTACTTC.

The chain uses TRBV20-1 and TRBJ2-7; D call uncertain. Germline-derived CDR1 and CDR2 are DFQATT and SNEGSKA (reference sequence). Trimming pared 2 bases from V and 2 bases from J, leaving 10 bases between. The CDR3 spans 13 residues. The CDR3 reads CSARFEWAYEQYF. The CDR3 DNA reads TGCAGTGCTAGATTTGAGTGGGCCTACGAGCAGTACTTC.

This clonotype was seen more than once but under ten times. This chain uses TRBV29-1 with TRBJ2-7; 12 nucleotides agree with TRBD2. J was trimmed by 2 bases and V by 5 bases; bases with no gene match: 7. The CDR3 is made up of 15 amino acids. Germline V CDR1 and CDR2: SQVTM, ANQGSEA. The CDR3 bases are TGCAGCGTTTTGGAAGGACTAGCGGGGACCTACGAGCAGTACTTC. This gives the protein CSVLEGLAGTYEQYF.

The chain uses TRBV7-2 and TRBJ2-7; 14 nucleotides line up with TRBD2. Germline V gives CDR1 SGHTA, CDR2 FQGNSA. CDR3 length: 15 amino acids. The J segment lost 6 bases and the V segment lost 6 bases, leaving 7 bases of the junction unmatched. Here the CDR3 DNA reads TGTGCCAGCAGTTCCGCGACTAGCGGGGGGGCCGAGCAGTACTTC. This translates into CASSSATSGGAEQYF.

In regard to this clonotype: A clone one base away is much larger, so this may be a read error. The missing conserved phenylalanine or tryptophan at the end of this CDR3 makes a read error likely. The V and J genes are TRBV29-1 and TRBJ1-1; D might be TRBD1 (6 bases). Trimming took off 6 bases at V and 4 bases at J, with 15 bases between the two ends. This CDR3 comprises 13 residues. Germline V gene data show CDR1 as SQVTM and CDR2 as ANQGSEA. CDR3 protein: CSVGGGGGTEAFL. CDR3 bases: TGCAGCGTCGGGGGAGGGGGGGGCACTGAAGCTTTCCTT.

There are a few counts of this clonotype. V and J are TRBV20-1 and TRBJ1-2, with 9 bases aligning to TRBD1. Germline CDR1 DFQATT, CDR2 SNEGSKA (reference sequence). V was pared by 0 bases and J by 6 bases, with 8 bases of the junction left unmatched. This CDR3 is 15 amino acids long. The DNA for the CDR3 is TGCAGTGCTAGAGATGGGACAGGGAGACCGGATGGCTACACCTTC. It encodes CSARDGTGRPDGYTF.

The V and J genes are TRBV7-3 and TRBJ1-2; 7 bases match TRBD1. Germline CDR1 is SGHTA and CDR2 is FQGTGA. Germline trimming cut 1 base from V and 8 bases from J; bases unmatched to any gene: 10. The CDR3 consists of 15 residues. CDR3 sequence reads: CASSLIPDRPEGYTF. Written as DNA, the CDR3 is TGTGCCAGCAGCTTAATCCCGGACAGGCCGGAAGGCTACACCTTC.

This chain connects TRBV7-9 to TRBJ2-2; maybe TRBD1 (6 bases). CDR3 length: 15 residues. V dropped 3 bases and J dropped 5 bases, with 13 bases sitting between them. Germline assignment: CDR1 SEHNR and CDR2 FQNEAQ (reference sequence). This chain's CDR3 is CASSLATGFTGELFF. CDR3 nucleotide sequence: TGTGCCAGCAGCTTGGCAACAGGGTTTACCGGGGAGCTGTTTTTT.

About this clonotype: Possible read error: a much larger clone is one base away. The J gene is TRBJ2-5, the V gene TRBV7-2, with D possibly TRBD2 on 6 matching bases. The ends were cut back, 6 bases at V and 6 bases at J, with 17 bases in the middle. Looked up from germline, CDR1 is SGHTA and CDR2 is FQGNSA. The CDR3 contains 14 residues. The CDR3 region is CASRLTSLSKTQYF. The CDR3 DNA sequence: TGTGCCAGCAGACTTACTAGCCTCAGTAAGACCCAGTACTTC.

The chain has TRBV11-1 and TRBJ2-7; the D gene is possibly TRBD2 (6 bases). This CDR3 is built from 15 residues. CDR1 is SGHAT, CDR2 FQDESV, per germline (reference sequence). Trimming stripped 1 base from V and 2 bases from J, with 12 bases between. The CDR3: CASSLGEAKTYEQYF. CDR3 nucleotide sequence: TGTGCCAGCAGCTTAGGGGAGGCCAAGACCTACGAGCAGTACTTC.

In its sample, this clonotype was seen a few times. Compared with germline, one end of the junction differs, possibly owing to a read error. The rearrangement uses TRBV7-9 and TRBJ2-5; 11 bases map to TRBD2. CDR1 is SEHNR, CDR2 FQNEAQ, per germline (reference sequence). CDR3 length: 18 amino acids. CDR3 DNA sequence: TGTGCTAGCAGCTACTCTAGCGGGGGGCCAATAACAAGCGAGACCCAGTACTTC. It yields the protein CASSYSSGGPITSETQYF.

The table lists this clonotype with many counts. The V call is TRBV20-1, the J call TRBJ2-5, with 9 positions matching TRBD2. There are 12 residues in the CDR3. The trim removed 5 bases at V and 5 bases at J, leaving 3 bases unmatched. Germline values: CDR1 DFQATT, CDR2 SNEGSKA (reference sequence). CDR3 residues: CSALSGGETQYF. Here the CDR3 DNA reads TGCAGTGCTCTAAGCGGGGGGGAGACCCAGTACTTC.

This clonotype was picked up a small number of times. The junction departs from the called germline gene at one end, perhaps through a read error. The rearrangement uses TRBV15 and TRBJ1-2; 9 nucleotides match TRBD1. Germline CDR1 reads LNHNV; CDR2 reads YYDKDF (reference sequence). The CDR3 covers 16 residues. CDR3 sequence: CASSSPGQGTRYGYTF. The CDR3 DNA reads TGTGCCAGCAGCTCTCCGGGACAGGGTACCCGCTATGGCTACACCTTC. Filled out from reference TRBV15 and TRBJ1-2, the complete variable domain reads DAMVIQNPRYQVTQFGKPVTLSCSQTLNHNVMYWYQQKSSQAPKLLFHYYDKDFNNEADTPDNFQSRRPNTSFCFLDIRSPGLGDTAMYLCASSSPGQGTRYGYTFGSGTRLTVV.